The 17 T cell receptor beta chains listed next were all sequenced from one sample in a study of blood T cell repertoires in COVID-19. Sequencing was performed with immunoSEQ multiplex PCR; in TCRdb, only in-frame clones are kept and a portion is missing. The repertoire has roughly 77,000 clones, less than 85% of them found once; the top ten carry around 4.7%. Specimen: peripheral blood. The receptors shown here come from a woman in her seventies with acute or convalescent COVID-19.

The V and J genes are TRBV2 and TRBJ2-3; D uncertain. Germline values: CDR1 SNHLY, CDR2 FYNNEI. The length of the CDR3 is 12 residues. Trimming stripped 5 bases from V and 3 bases from J, with 6 bases between. The CDR3 sequence is CASSSGTDTQYF. The CDR3 nucleotides are TGTGCCAGCAGTTCAGGAACAGATACGCAGTATTTT.

V and J are TRBV7-9 and TRBJ1-1; no clear D. V was cut by 8 bases and J by 1 base, with 11 bases left in between. This CDR3 spans 13 amino acids. Per the germline V gene, CDR1 is SEHNR and CDR2 is FQNEAQ (reference sequence). CDR3 sequence: CASGYTENTEAFF. The CDR3 coding sequence is TGTGCCAGCGGTTATACAGAGAACACTGAAGCTTTCTTT.

V is TRBV19 and J is TRBJ1-5, with D perhaps matching TRBD1 (5 bases). Germline CDR1 LNHDA, CDR2 SQIVND (reference sequence). The CDR3 loop spans 12 amino acids. Trimming left V 7 bases short and J 6 bases short, with 10 bases between. For the CDR3, the DNA is TGTGCCAGTACCCATGACAGTCAGCCCCAGCATTTT. Its translation: CASTHDSQPQHF.

The sample holds a few counts of this clone. The chain uses TRBV9 and TRBJ2-1, with unresolved D. Germline lookup yields CDR1 SGDLS and CDR2 YYNGEE. This CDR3 region has 16 residues. The ends were cut back, 0 bases at V and 0 bases at J, with 10 bases in the middle. CDR3: CASSVGESYSYNEQFF. In DNA form, the CDR3 reads TGTGCCAGCAGCGTAGGCGAGTCCTACTCCTACAATGAGCAGTTCTTC.

This sequence joins TRBV7-6 and TRBJ1-4; D is possibly TRBD1 (5 bases). The CDR3 length is 14 residues. V gave up 5 bases and J gave up 7 bases, with 14 bases separating them. The germline CDR1 and CDR2 sequences are SGHVS and FNYEAQ. CDR3 residues: CASSPGGGGEKLFF. CDR3 nucleotides: TGTGCCAGCAGCCCGGGGGGGGGTGGTGAAAAACTGTTTTTT.

The chain links TRBV6-5 to TRBJ1-6; D gene uncertain. The CDR3 is 14 amino acids. Deletions cut 6 bases from V and 11 bases from J, with 17 bases between. The V gene's germline CDR1 is MNHEY and CDR2 SVGAGI. This chain's CDR3 is CASSPSKMTTPLHF. CDR3 sequence (DNA): TGTGCCAGCAGCCCCTCAAAAATGACAACACCCCTCCACTTT.

V and J are TRBV7-2 and TRBJ2-5, with D perhaps TRBD2 (6 bases). Trimming removed 10 bases from V and 5 bases from J, with 23 bases in between. The CDR3 is made up of 15 amino acids. Looked up from germline, CDR1 is SGHTA and CDR2 is FQGNSA. The CDR3 sequence is CATSTEGLARETQYF. The CDR3 DNA sequence: TGTGCCACCTCAACCGAGGGACTCGCTCGGGAGACCCAGTACTTC.

The rearrangement uses TRBV10-2 and TRBJ2-1; a possible D gene is TRBD1 (6 bases). Germline CDR1 reads WSHSY; CDR2 reads SAAADI. The CDR3 runs 17 residues. V shed 0 bases and J shed 3 bases, with 15 bases lying between them. Here the CDR3 reads CASSESRQATNYNEQFF. The CDR3, as DNA: TGCGCCAGCAGTGAGTCCCGACAGGCTACCAACTACAATGAGCAGTTCTTC.

CDR3 nucleotides: TGTGCCAGCAGCGTAGCCCGGGAAGAAAAACTGTTTTTT. Protein sequence: CASSVAREEKLFF. This chain joins TRBV9 and TRBJ1-4; no clear D. CDR3 length: 13 amino acids. Germline assignment: CDR1 SGDLS and CDR2 YYNGEE. Trimming took off 0 bases at V and 8 bases at J, with 8 bases between the two ends.

This clone has just one count. The genes are TRBV6-2 or TRBV6-3 and TRBJ2-1; 9 positions agree with TRBD1. Germline V gene data show CDR1 as MNHEY and CDR2 as SVGEGT. With 0 bases clipped from V and 9 bases from J, the junction kept 6 bases outside the gene matches. The CDR3 spans 15 residues. The CDR3, as DNA: TGTGCCAGCAGTTACTCCGGGACAGGGAGCGGTGAGCAGTTCTTC. Amino acids: CASSYSGTGSGEQFF.

This chain links TRBV5-1 with TRBJ2-3, with D possibly TRBD2 on 6 matching bases. The length of the CDR3 is 13 residues. The V gene's germline CDR1 is SGHRS and CDR2 YFSETQ. Trimming removed 4 bases at V and 4 bases at J, with 10 bases between. CDR3 DNA sequence: TGCGCCAGCAGCGCGGGGCAATCAGATACGCAGTATTTT. Protein: CASSAGQSDTQYF.

This clone was observed once. The CDR3 region is CASSEAGAGGLRETQYF. For the CDR3, the DNA is TGTGCCAGCAGTGAAGCTGGAGCGGGGGGCCTTCGAGAGACCCAGTACTTC. J is TRBJ2-5 and V is TRBV2; 9 bases fit TRBD2. V lost 0 bases, J lost 4 bases, and 9 bases stayed unmatched. There are 17 residues in the CDR3. Germline V gives CDR1 SNHLY, CDR2 FYNNEI.

This clone was seen only a few times. V gene TRBV29-1 combines with J gene TRBJ1-2; no clear D. Deletions cut 1 base from V and 4 bases from J, with 10 bases between. The CDR3 runs to 13 residues. CDR1 is SQVTM and CDR2 is ANQGSEA in the germline V gene. CDR3 loop: CSVEGVRLYGYTF. Written as DNA, the CDR3 is TGCAGCGTTGAAGGCGTCAGACTCTATGGCTACACCTTC.

V gene TRBV18 combines with J gene TRBJ1-3; no clear D. Trimming cost V 3 bases and J 0 bases, with 12 bases left between them. Per germline, CDR1 KGHSH and CDR2 LQKENI. This CDR3 contains 16 residues. CDR3: CASSPSAASSGNTIYF. As DNA, the CDR3 is TGTGCCAGCTCACCGTCGGCGGCTAGCTCTGGAAACACCATATATTTT.

The V gene is TRBV5-4, the J gene TRBJ1-1, with TRBD1 matching 7 bases. The CDR3 extends over 14 amino acids. V was pared by 4 bases and J by 1 base, with 4 bases of the junction left unmatched. Germline V gives CDR1 SGHNT, CDR2 YYREEE (reference sequence). The CDR3 loop is CASSARDRNTEAFF. The CDR3 DNA reads as TGTGCCAGCAGCGCCCGGGACAGGAACACTGAAGCTTTCTTT.

In nucleotides, the CDR3 is TGCGCCAGCAGCCAAGTTTGGCGGGGGAGCACAGATACGCAGTATTTT. Translated: CASSQVWRGSTDTQYF. The chain joins TRBV4-3 to TRBJ2-3, with 7 bases matching TRBD2. Germline CDR1 is LGHNA and CDR2 is YSLEER. J was trimmed by 0 bases and V by 1 base; bases with no gene match: 4. The CDR3 has 16 residues.

The table lists this clone with a count of one. V usage is TRBV7-9 and J usage is TRBJ1-3, with 8 bases identical to TRBD1. This CDR3 has 17 residues. Germline V gene sequence: CDR1 SEHNR, CDR2 FQNEAQ (reference sequence). V shed 1 base and J 4 bases; nucleotides not matched to a gene: 9. CDR3 sequence: CASSLGAGQGFGNTIYF. CDR3 DNA sequence: TGTGCCAGCAGCTTAGGGGCCGGACAGGGCTTCGGAAACACCATATATTTT.